A single sample gave rise to the 19 T cell receptor beta chains below, sequenced in a study of shared clonotypes between healthy human individuals. Libraries were prepared by immunoSEQ multiplex PCR; TCRdb keeps only in-frame clonotypes and omits some of them. The sample has 2 million to 2.5 million clones, 90% to 97% seen once; the top ten hold 0.1% to 0.15%. Sequencing was performed on naive CD4+ T cells sorted from blood. Stated subset: CD45RA+ positively selected. Source of these receptors: a man between 18 and 29 years old in good health.

This chain joins TRBV6-5 and TRBJ1-2, with D possibly matching TRBD1 (5 bases). Per the germline V gene, CDR1 is MNHEY and CDR2 is SVGAGI. Trimming removed 6 bases from V and 8 bases from J, with 19 bases in between. The CDR3 has 14 amino acids. The CDR3 DNA follows: TGTGCCAGCAGCTGGGACTCCAGCCTGAGGGGCTACACCTTC. Translation gives CASSWDSSLRGYTF.

This chain uses TRBV19 with TRBJ2-7; maybe TRBD1 (6 bases). The CDR3 has 15 amino acids. The ends were cut back, 5 bases at V and 1 base at J, with 15 bases in the middle. CDR1 is LNHDA and CDR2 is SQIVND in the germline V gene (reference sequence). The CDR3 DNA is TGTGCCAGTAGTGCGAGGGGGACACCATCCTACGAGCAGTACTTC. Translating gives CASSARGTPSYEQYF.

The chain employs TRBV18 and TRBJ1-4, with no clear D. CDR3 length: 14 residues. V dropped 2 bases and J dropped 8 bases, with 12 bases sitting between them. CDR1 is KGHSH, CDR2 LQKENI, per germline. The CDR3 spells CASSPGSSWEKLFF. In DNA, the CDR3 is TGTGCCAGCTCACCAGGGTCCTCCTGGGAAAAACTGTTTTTT.

This chain joins TRBV5-4 and TRBJ2-7; the D gene is possibly TRBD1 (5 bases). Per germline, CDR1 SGHNT and CDR2 YYREEE (reference sequence). Trimming shortened V by 0 bases and J by 0 bases, and 10 bases separated the two germline ends. The CDR3 covers 15 residues. In DNA form, the CDR3 reads TGTGCCAGCAGCTTGGTGGGGCGTTCCTCCTACGAGCAGTACTTC. Protein sequence: CASSLVGRSSYEQYF.

The CDR3 DNA follows: TGTGCCAGCAGCCAAGCAGGAAAGCGGGGGAACATTCAGTACTTC. It translates to CASSQAGKRGNIQYF. The chain recombines TRBV11-2 with TRBJ2-4, with 8 bases aligning to TRBD2. CDR1 and CDR2 from the germline V gene are SGHAT and FQNNGV. The CDR3 extends over 15 amino acids. V lost 5 bases and J lost 7; bases outside the gene matches: 10.

The chain recombines TRBV30 with TRBJ2-5, with D possibly TRBD1 on 5 matching bases. Trimming took 5 bases from V and 2 from J, leaving 12 bases between them. CDR3 length: 13 amino acids. The germline CDR1 and CDR2 sequences are GTSNPN and SVGIG (reference sequence). The CDR3 coding sequence is TGTGCCTGGGACAGAATTAGTCAAGAGACCCAGTACTTC. It encodes CAWDRISQETQYF.

The chain has TRBV7-3 and TRBJ2-7; D call uncertain. The CDR3 consists of 13 residues. Germline V gene data show CDR1 as SGHTA and CDR2 as FQGTGA. The V gene lost 5 bases and the J gene lost 0 bases, with 8 bases spanning the gap. The CDR3 DNA follows: TGTGCCAGCAGCGAGGCGAGCTCCTACGAGCAGTACTTC. As protein: CASSEASSYEQYF.

This sequence joins TRBV6-1 and TRBJ2-5; the D is unclear. V lost 5 bases, J lost 4 bases, and 5 bases lay in between. The CDR3 sequence is 11 residues long. Germline V gene sequence: CDR1 MNHNS, CDR2 SASEGT. The CDR3 region is CASSYLETQYF. The CDR3 DNA sequence: TGTGCCAGCAGTTACCTAGAGACCCAGTACTTC.

About this clone itself: The same CDR3 is also encoded by other DNA sequences in this sample. This rearrangement joins TRBV2 to TRBJ2-3, with TRBD1 matching over 10 bases. The J segment lost 3 bases and the V segment lost 4 bases, leaving 1 base of the junction unmatched. The germline CDR1 and CDR2 sequences are SNHLY and FYNNEI. The length of the CDR3 is 14 residues. Written as DNA, the CDR3 is TGTGCCAGCAGTGGACAGGGGGCAACAGATACGCAGTATTTT. As protein: CASSGQGATDTQYF.

J is TRBJ1-3 and V is TRBV10-3; perhaps TRBD1 as D (6 bases). The CDR3 sequence is 16 residues long. The germline V gene encodes CDR1 ENHRY and CDR2 SYGVKD. V dropped 0 bases and J dropped 4 bases, with 13 bases sitting between them. The CDR3 DNA reads TGTGCCATCAGTGAGTCGGACAGAGCTACGGGAAACACCATATATTTT. It specifies CAISESDRATGNTIYF.

This chain connects TRBV11-2 to TRBJ2-1, with D perhaps TRBD2 (6 bases). The germline gives CDR1 SGHAT, CDR2 FQNNGV. Trimming left V 4 bases short and J 6 bases short, with 13 bases between. The CDR3 has 14 residues. The CDR3 sequence: CASSYTYGGNEQFF. CDR3 nucleotide sequence: TGTGCCAGCAGCTATACTTACGGGGGCAATGAGCAGTTCTTC.

The chain joins TRBV2 to TRBJ2-1; 8 bases are a match to TRBD1. This CDR3 is built from 14 residues. Trimming took 8 bases from V and 2 from J; bases not matched to a gene: 5. Per germline, CDR1 SNHLY and CDR2 FYNNEI. CDR3 nucleotides: TGTGCCAGCTTTTCAGGGGGCCCCTACAATGAGCAGTTCTTC. It is translated as CASFSGGPYNEQFF.

J is TRBJ2-7 and V is TRBV9, with D possibly matching TRBD1 (6 bases). The CDR3 runs to 15 residues. The V and J ends lost 4 bases and 0 bases respectively, with 14 bases between them. CDR1 SGDLS and CDR2 YYNGEE come from the germline V gene. CDR3 sequence (DNA): TGTGCCAGCAGCTACCAGACAGGCAGCTCCTACGAGCAGTACTTC. Translated: CASSYQTGSSYEQYF.

CDR3 in amino acids: CASSPGDRARYEQFF. The CDR3, as DNA: TGCGCCAGCAGCCCCGGGGACAGGGCGAGGTATGAGCAGTTCTTC. The chain carries TRBV5-1 and TRBJ2-1; TRBD1 matches at 9 bases. The CDR3 covers 15 residues. The junction had 10 bases not matched to a gene; V was cut back by 4 bases and J by 8 bases. Looked up from germline, CDR1 is SGHRS and CDR2 is YFSETQ.

DNA of the CDR3: TGTGCCATCAGTGACGGTAGCGGGGGCCCCACAGATACGCAGTATTTT. It yields the protein CAISDGSGGPTDTQYF. The genes are TRBV10-3 and TRBJ2-3; 9 positions agree with TRBD2. The CDR3 is 16 residues long. J was trimmed by 2 bases and V by 3 bases; bases with no gene match: 6. Germline V gene data show CDR1 as ENHRY and CDR2 as SYGVKD.

The rearrangement joins TRBV29-1 to TRBJ2-3; D is undetermined. The germline V gene encodes CDR1 SQVTM and CDR2 ANQGSEA. V was pared by 5 bases and J by 2 bases, with 11 bases between. There are 13 residues in the CDR3. The CDR3 region has the DNA TGCAGCGTTTGTGGCCGAGTCACAGATACGCAGTATTTT. Its protein is CSVCGRVTDTQYF.

The chain is built from TRBV7-9 and TRBJ1-4; weak D call: TRBD1 (6 bases). Germline-derived CDR1 and CDR2 are SEHNR and FQNEAQ (reference sequence). The V and J ends lost 6 bases and 8 bases respectively, with 16 bases between them. The CDR3 runs to 14 residues. CDR3 DNA sequence: TGTGCCAGCAGTGGAGGGGGGAAAGGGGAAAAACTGTTTTTT. It is translated as CASSGGGKGEKLFF. Complete variable domain (other parts from reference TRBV7-9 and TRBJ1-4): DTGVSQNPRHKITKRGQNVTFRCDPISEHNRLYWYRQTLGQGPEFLTYFQNEAQLEKSRLLSDRFSAERPKGSFSTLEIQRTEQGDSAMYLCASSGGGKGEKLFFGSGTQLSVL.

CDR3 DNA sequence: TGTGCCAGCAGCTTGGATCTTGCTTGGGAGCAGTACTTC. Encoded protein: CASSLDLAWEQYF. This chain links TRBV7-9 with TRBJ2-7, with D unresolved. V was shortened by 3 bases and J by 7 bases, with 13 bases between the two germline ends. Germline lookup yields CDR1 SEHNR and CDR2 FQNEAQ (reference sequence). This CDR3 comprises 13 residues.

The chain employs TRBV11-2 and TRBJ2-3; TRBD2 matches 10 bases. Germline V gene data show CDR1 as SGHAT and CDR2 as FQNNGV. The CDR3 totals 16 residues. V shed 1 base and J 2 bases; nucleotides not matched to a gene: 3. CDR3 region: CASSLVAGGLTDTQYF. The CDR3 DNA reads as TGTGCCAGCAGCTTAGTAGCGGGAGGCCTCACAGATACGCAGTATTTT. Full variable domain (remainder filled in from reference TRBV11-2 and TRBJ2-3): EAGVAQSPRYKIIEKRQSVAFWCNPISGHATLYWYQQILGQGPKLLIQFQNNGVVDDSQLPKDRFSAERLKGVDSTLKIQPAKLEDSAVYLCASSLVAGGLTDTQYFGPGTRLTVL.